Sequencing of this TCR beta chain was carried out in a study of high-grade serous ovarian cancer treatment subgroups. The wider study: Samples averaged roughly 15,000 reads and about 7,100 unique TCR beta rearrangements.

Tumor samples were obtained before definitive surgery or chemotherapy. Method: immunoSEQ multiplex PCR; TCRdb's copy keeps in-frame clones and lacks some. Seen here are about 33,000 clones, 79% observed once, and the top ten hold around 3.3%. Study results and caveats: Spatial context was lost because tumors were sequenced in bulk. Same-patient tumor repertoires overlapped at about 0.1 to 0.79; different patients barely overlapped.

The CDR3 covers 12 residues. CDR1 and CDR2 from the germline V gene are SGHNT and YYREEE (reference sequence). The V end lost 0 bases, the J end lost 9 bases, and 4 bases lay between the germline ends. For this clone: Its cognate antigen is unknown.

This receptor was obtained from a human donor with high-grade serous ovarian cancer. The material sequenced was tumor tissue. The chain links TRBV5-4 to TRBJ1-6; D is undetermined. Written as DNA, the CDR3 is TGTGCCAGCAGCTTGGGGGGTTCACCCCTCCACTTT. It specifies CASSLGGSPLHF.